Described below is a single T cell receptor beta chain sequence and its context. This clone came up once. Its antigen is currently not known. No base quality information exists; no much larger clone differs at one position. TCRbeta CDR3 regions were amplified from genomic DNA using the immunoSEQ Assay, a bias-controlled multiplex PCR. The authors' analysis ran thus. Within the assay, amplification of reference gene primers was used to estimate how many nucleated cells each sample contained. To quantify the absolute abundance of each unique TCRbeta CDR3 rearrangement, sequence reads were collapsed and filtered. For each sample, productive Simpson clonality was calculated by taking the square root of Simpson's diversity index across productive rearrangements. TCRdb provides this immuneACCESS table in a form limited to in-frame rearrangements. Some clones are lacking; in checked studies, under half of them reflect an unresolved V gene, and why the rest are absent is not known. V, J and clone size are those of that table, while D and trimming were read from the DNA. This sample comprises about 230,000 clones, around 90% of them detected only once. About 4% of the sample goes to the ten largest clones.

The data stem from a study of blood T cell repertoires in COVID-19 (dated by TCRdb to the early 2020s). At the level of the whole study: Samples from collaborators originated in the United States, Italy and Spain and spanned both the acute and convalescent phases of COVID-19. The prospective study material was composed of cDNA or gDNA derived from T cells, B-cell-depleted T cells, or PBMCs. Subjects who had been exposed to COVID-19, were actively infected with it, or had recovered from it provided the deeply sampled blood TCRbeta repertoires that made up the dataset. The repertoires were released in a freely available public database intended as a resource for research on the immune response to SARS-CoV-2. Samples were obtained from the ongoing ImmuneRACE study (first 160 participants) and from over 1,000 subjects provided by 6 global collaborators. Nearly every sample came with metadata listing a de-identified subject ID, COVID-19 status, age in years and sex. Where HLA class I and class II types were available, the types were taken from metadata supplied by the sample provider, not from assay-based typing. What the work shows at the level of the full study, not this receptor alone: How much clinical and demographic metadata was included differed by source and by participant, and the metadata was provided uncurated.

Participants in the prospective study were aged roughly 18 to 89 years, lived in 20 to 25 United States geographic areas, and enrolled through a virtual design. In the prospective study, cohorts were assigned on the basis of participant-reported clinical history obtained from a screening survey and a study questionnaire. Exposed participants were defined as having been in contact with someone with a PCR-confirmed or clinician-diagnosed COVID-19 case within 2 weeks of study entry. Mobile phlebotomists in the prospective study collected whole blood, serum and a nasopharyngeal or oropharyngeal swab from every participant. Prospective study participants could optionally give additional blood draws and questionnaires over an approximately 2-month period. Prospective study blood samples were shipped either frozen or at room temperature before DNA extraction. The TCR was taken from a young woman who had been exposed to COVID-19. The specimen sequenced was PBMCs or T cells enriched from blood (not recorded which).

For the CDR3, the sequence is CASSFAAERNTIYF. The bases read TGTGCCAGCAGTTTCGCCGCGGAACGAAACACCATATATTTT. Recombination connected TRBV28 to TRBJ1-3; the D gene cannot be resolved reliably. The V and J ends are trimmed by 3 bases and 5 bases, leaving 11 bases between them. Inclusive of the bounding cysteine and phenylalanine, the CDR3 is 14 residues long. Of all the DNA, just the CDR3 is kept, 42 bases in frame from base 1. From the germline V gene, CDR1 is MDHEN and CDR2 is SYDVKM.